The 26 T cell receptor beta chains below come from one sample, sequenced in a study of cytomegalovirus exposure and HLA in healthy donors. The PCR made use of 60 Vbeta and 13 Jbeta primers. Method: immunoSEQ multiplex PCR; TCRdb's copy keeps in-frame clones and lacks some. The table has approximately 97,000 clones, approximately 73% seen once. Sequenced material: PBMCs. These receptors all come from a middle-aged man in good health and CMV-seronegative.

This chain connects TRBV5-4 to TRBJ1-2, with a possible D match to TRBD1 (5 bases). Trimming took off 0 bases at V and 2 bases at J, with 8 bases between the two ends. This CDR3 region has 14 residues. Germline lookup yields CDR1 SGHNT and CDR2 YYREEE (reference sequence). The CDR3 DNA sequence: TGTGCCAGCAGCTTGGACAGGATAAACTATGGCTACACCTTC. This translates into CASSLDRINYGYTF.

V usage is TRBV13 and J usage is TRBJ2-7; the match to TRBD1 covers 8 bases. CDR3 size: 14 residues. Per germline, CDR1 PRHDT and CDR2 FYEKMQ (reference sequence). The V gene end was trimmed by 5 bases and the J gene end by 2 bases; junction bases not matched to a gene: 5. Written as DNA, the CDR3 is TGTGCCAGCAGCCCGACAGGGGACCCCTACGAGCAGTACTTC. Its translation is CASSPTGDPYEQYF.

The rearrangement joins TRBV10-3 to TRBJ1-2, with no clear D. CDR1 and CDR2 (germline): ENHRY, SYGVKD. The V end lost 5 bases, the J end lost 8 bases, and 12 bases lay between the germline ends. This CDR3 is built from 12 residues. CDR3 loop: CAISSQLGGYTF. The CDR3 nucleotides read TGTGCCATCAGTTCTCAACTCGGGGGCTACACCTTC.

CDR3 in DNA: TGTGCCAGCAGCACCGGGACAGGGGGCTACACAGATACGCAGTATTTT. Its translation is CASSTGTGGYTDTQYF. The rearrangement joins TRBV5-4 to TRBJ2-3, with TRBD1 matching over 12 bases. V lost 4 bases and J lost 2; bases outside the gene matches: 5. The CDR3 runs 16 residues. CDR1 and CDR2 from the germline V gene are SGHNT and YYREEE (reference sequence).

This clone appeared a few times. The chain is built from TRBV27 and TRBJ2-2; 13 bases agree with TRBD2. J was trimmed by 6 bases and V by 1 base; bases with no gene match: 2. Germline V gene lookup returns CDR1 MNHEY and CDR2 SMNVEV (reference sequence). The CDR3 is 16 residues long. CDR3 sequence reads: CASSLLLAGGPGELFF. The CDR3 DNA reads as TGTGCCAGCAGTTTATTACTAGCGGGGGGGCCCGGGGAGCTGTTTTTT.

This clone came up a few times. V gene TRBV2 combines with J gene TRBJ2-7; D may be TRBD2 (7 bases). The CDR3 is 15 amino acids. V was cut by 6 bases and J by 0 bases, with 15 bases left in between. CDR1 SNHLY and CDR2 FYNNEI come from the germline V gene. CDR3 DNA sequence: TGTGCCAGCAGCGCAGAAGGGGGGGCCTCCTACGAGCAGTACTTC. It specifies CASSAEGGASYEQYF.

V and J are TRBV5-4 and TRBJ1-6; 9 bases match TRBD1. The CDR3 extends over 16 amino acids. With V trimmed by 3 bases and J by 12 bases, 13 bases remained unmatched. The germline gives CDR1 SGHNT, CDR2 YYREEE (reference sequence). The CDR3: CASSSLTQGAAQPLHF. The CDR3 DNA follows: TGTGCCAGCAGCTCATTGACACAGGGGGCGGCCCAACCCCTCCACTTT.

CDR3 amino acids: CASSQAGNPLGAFF. The CDR3 region has the DNA TGCGCCAGCAGCCAAGCGGGGAACCCCCTCGGAGCTTTCTTT. The chain recombines TRBV4-1 with TRBJ1-1; no reliable D call. CDR1 and CDR2 (germline): MGHRA, YSYEKL. Between the trimmed V and J ends, which lost 1 base and 10 bases, there was a span of 16 bases. The CDR3 loop spans 14 amino acids.

This clone was found a few times. The chain couples TRBV4-2 to TRBJ1-5; 7 nucleotides agree with TRBD1. CDR1 and CDR2 from the germline V gene are LGHNA and YNFKEQ. The CDR3 totals 16 residues. V gave up 1 base and J gave up 0 bases; unmatched junction bases: 3. The CDR3 is CASSQGDSNSNQPQHF. The CDR3 nucleotides read TGTGCCAGCAGCCAAGGGGACAGTAATAGCAATCAGCCCCAGCATTTT.

This clone was counted once. The chain joins TRBV5-4 to TRBJ1-1, with D possibly TRBD1 on 5 matching bases. Trimming pared 0 bases from V and 1 base from J, leaving 16 bases between. CDR3 length equals 17 residues. Germline V gives CDR1 SGHNT, CDR2 YYREEE (reference sequence). Here the CDR3 DNA reads TGTGCCAGCAGCTTGGGGCTCGGTGGGCAGGGGAACACTGAAGCTTTCTTT. Translation: CASSLGLGGQGNTEAFF.

This sequence joins TRBV19 and TRBJ1-4, with D uncertain. V lost 8 bases and J 4 bases, leaving 14 bases between the germline ends. This CDR3 comprises 14 residues. Germline V gene lookup returns CDR1 LNHDA and CDR2 SQIVND (reference sequence). The CDR3 here is CASAPGHYNEKLFF. The CDR3 DNA sequence: TGTGCCAGTGCCCCCGGCCACTATAATGAAAAACTGTTTTTT.

The rearrangement joins TRBV9 to TRBJ1-3; TRBD1 aligns across 8 bases. The CDR3 has 16 amino acids. After removal of 0 bases from V and 0 bases from J, the junction contained 2 bases not matched to a gene. Per the germline V gene, CDR1 is SGDLS and CDR2 is YYNGEE. The CDR3 here is CASSVAGTGSGNTIYF. CDR3 nucleotides: TGTGCCAGCAGCGTAGCTGGGACAGGCTCTGGAAACACCATATATTTT.

This clone was seen only a few times. This chain joins TRBV2 and TRBJ1-1, with D possibly TRBD1 on 5 matching bases. Germline CDR1 is SNHLY and CDR2 is FYNNEI. The germline V and J ends were trimmed by 8 bases and 6 bases, with 13 bases remaining between them. CDR3 length equals 12 residues. The CDR3 loop reads CASQEGYAEAFF. The CDR3 DNA reads TGTGCCAGCCAGGAGGGGTACGCTGAAGCTTTCTTT.

This chain joins TRBV27 and TRBJ1-1, with 7 bases lining up with TRBD1. J gave up 0 bases and V 9 bases, and 7 bases lay outside the gene matches. The length of the CDR3 is 14 residues. Per the germline V gene, CDR1 is MNHEY and CDR2 is SMNVEV (reference sequence). The CDR3 coding sequence is TGTGCCAGTGTTAACAGGGGATTGAACACTGAAGCTTTCTTT. Amino acid sequence: CASVNRGLNTEAFF.

The rearrangement uses TRBV19 and TRBJ2-7; 9 bases map to TRBD1. Trimming cost V 3 bases and J 6 bases; bases outside gene matches: 6. This CDR3 comprises 14 residues. Germline assignment: CDR1 LNHDA and CDR2 SQIVND (reference sequence). The CDR3: CASSINRGLGEQYF. The CDR3 region has the DNA TGTGCCAGTAGTATTAACAGGGGGCTTGGCGAGCAGTACTTC.

The chain joins TRBV2 to TRBJ1-4; D perhaps matches TRBD1 (5 bases). From germline, CDR1 is SNHLY and CDR2 FYNNEI. The CDR3 is 14 amino acids. Trimming pared 2 bases from V and 1 base from J, leaving 5 bases between. The DNA of the CDR3 is TGTGCCAGCAGTGAACAGGGAACTAATGAAAAACTGTTTTTT. Protein product: CASSEQGTNEKLFF.

In its sample, this clone was seen once. The chain links TRBV6-4 to TRBJ2-3, with 9 bases identical to TRBD2. Germline values: CDR1 MRHNA, CDR2 SNTAGT. With 0 bases clipped from V and 2 bases from J, the junction kept 0 bases outside the gene matches. The CDR3 is made up of 15 amino acids. CDR3 DNA sequence: TGTGCCAGCAGTGACTCGGGACTAGCCACAGATACGCAGTATTTT. Protein: CASSDSGLATDTQYF.

This chain uses TRBV11-1 with TRBJ2-1, with D possibly being TRBD1 (6 bases). V gave up 3 bases and J gave up 6 bases, with 15 bases separating them. The germline CDR1 and CDR2 sequences are SGHAT and FQDESV (reference sequence). The CDR3 length is 15 residues. CDR3 in DNA: TGTGCCAGCAGCTTGGACAGCCCCCTGGGCAATGAGCAGTTCTTC. It encodes CASSLDSPLGNEQFF. Filled out from reference TRBV11-1 and TRBJ2-1, the complete variable domain reads EAEVAQSPRYKITEKSQAVAFWCDPISGHATLYWYRQILGQGPELLVQFQDESVVDDSQLPKDRFSAERLKGVDSTLKIQPAELGDSAMYLCASSLDSPLGNEQFFGPGTRLTVL.

The chain combines TRBV30 with TRBJ1-5; the D gene is possibly TRBD1 (6 bases). Trimming left V 1 base short and J 7 bases short, with 11 bases between. This CDR3 comprises 13 residues. Germline V gene data show CDR1 as GTSNPN and CDR2 as SVGIG (reference sequence). The chain's CDR3 is CAWSAGDQQPQHF. The DNA for the CDR3 is TGTGCCTGGAGTGCAGGGGACCAACAGCCCCAGCATTTT.

The V gene is TRBV12-5, the J gene TRBJ2-5; TRBD2 might be the D (5 bases). The germline gives CDR1 LGHNT, CDR2 FRNRAP. Trimming cost V 2 bases and J 1 base, with 14 bases left between them. The CDR3 runs to 16 residues. CDR3: CASGLLVGSLQETQYF. For the CDR3, the DNA is TGTGCTAGTGGTTTGCTGGTGGGGAGCCTCCAAGAGACCCAGTACTTC.

The chain combines TRBV9 with TRBJ2-3, with D perhaps matching TRBD1 (6 bases). Germline values: CDR1 SGDLS, CDR2 YYNGEE. This CDR3 is built from 16 residues. V was shortened by 3 bases and J by 1 base, with 15 bases between the two germline ends. CDR3 residues: CASSATSEGGTDTQYF. DNA for the CDR3: TGTGCCAGCAGCGCTACGAGCGAGGGGGGCACAGATACGCAGTATTTT.

The gene calls are TRBV20-1 and TRBJ2-7, with D possibly TRBD1 on 6 matching bases. The CDR3 loop spans 11 amino acids. Germline CDR1 is DFQATT and CDR2 is SNEGSKA (reference sequence). The ends were cut back, 6 bases at V and 5 bases at J, with 11 bases in the middle. The CDR3 sequence: CSAGTIDEQYF. CDR3 bases: TGCAGTGCCGGGACAATTGACGAGCAGTACTTC.

The CDR3 loop reads CASGGEAKNIQYF. The DNA for the CDR3 is TGTGCCAGCGGGGGGGAGGCCAAAAACATTCAGTACTTC. The chain combines TRBV28 with TRBJ2-4; 7 positions match TRBD2. CDR1 is MDHEN, CDR2 SYDVKM, per germline. The CDR3 runs 13 residues. Germline trimming cut 8 bases from V and 1 base from J; bases unmatched to any gene: 2. Filled out from reference TRBV28 and TRBJ2-4, the complete variable domain reads DVKVTQSSRYLVKRTGEKVFLECVQDMDHENMFWYRQDPGLGLRLIYFSYDVKMKEKGDIPEGYSVSREKKERFSLILESASTNQTSMYLCASGGEAKNIQYFGAGTRLSVL.

Ten or more counts support this clone. This rearrangement joins TRBV6-6 to TRBJ1-1; D remains ambiguous. The germline V gene encodes CDR1 MNHNY and CDR2 SVGAGI (reference sequence). The CDR3 consists of 13 residues. With 4 bases removed from V and 1 base from J, the gap between germline ends came to 7 bases. CDR3 region: CASSFPGNTEAFF. The CDR3 DNA follows: TGTGCCAGCAGTTTCCCGGGGAACACTGAAGCTTTCTTT.

This chain links TRBV7-6 with TRBJ1-3, with D perhaps TRBD1 (6 bases). V was cut by 2 bases and J by 8 bases, with 19 bases left in between. CDR3 length: 16 amino acids. Germline CDR1 is SGHVS and CDR2 is FNYEAQ. The CDR3 sequence is CASSLQYGTLGDTIYF. The DNA of the CDR3 is TGTGCCAGCAGCTTACAGTACGGGACATTAGGGGACACCATATATTTT.

The chain carries TRBV5-6 and TRBJ2-1, with 8 bases aligning to TRBD1. V shed 5 bases and J 4 bases; nucleotides not matched to a gene: 11. Germline V lookup: CDR1 SGHDT, CDR2 YYEEEE. The CDR3 loop spans 16 amino acids. The DNA for the CDR3 is TGTGCCAGCAGAGCGACAGGGGCTAACTTGTACAATGAGCAGTTCTTC. Its translation: CASRATGANLYNEQFF.